This TCR beta chain appears in the sequencing data of a study of graft-versus-host responses after intestinal transplantation. Overall study findings and caveats: Recipient marrow showed GvH clones, some seen first in ileum or blood.

CDR1 is SNHLY, CDR2 FYNNEI, per germline. Trimming removed 8 bases from V and 0 bases from J, with 18 bases in between. CDR3 length: 16 amino acids. The data were produced by immunoSEQ multiplex PCR, yet TCRdb's version contains in-frame clones alone and is incomplete. This repertoire shows tens of thousands of clones, about 90% found once; its top ten account for roughly 5.6%. Worth noting for this clone: Its target is unknown.

The chain joins TRBV2 to TRBJ2-3; D might be TRBD2 (6 bases). The clonotype comes from a human donor who received an intestinal transplant. The sample here was unstimulated CD8+ T cells sorted from spleen or lymph node cells, taken before intestinal transplant. CDR3 protein: CASGLDYTMSTDTQYF. In DNA, the CDR3 is TGTGCCAGCGGCCTGGACTACACCATGAGCACAGATACGCAGTATTTT.